One and the same sample provided the 11 T cell receptor beta chains below, sequenced in a study of cytomegalovirus exposure and HLA in healthy donors. The study ran its PCR with 60 Vbeta and 13 Jbeta primers. This table comes from immunoSEQ multiplex PCR, and its TCRdb copy is limited to in-frame clones, with some not included. In the table there are around 160,000 clones, around 67% of which are singletons. The sequencing input was PBMCs. The source of these receptors is a woman under 30 in good health and CMV-seronegative.

This chain links TRBV11-1 with TRBJ2-7; 10 bases are a match to TRBD1. The trim removed 3 bases at V and 4 bases at J, leaving 6 bases unmatched. Germline CDR1 reads SGHAT; CDR2 reads FQDESV (reference sequence). The CDR3 loop spans 15 amino acids. The CDR3 sequence is CASSFSGTGAYEQYF. DNA of the CDR3: TGTGCCAGCAGCTTTTCCGGGACAGGGGCTTACGAGCAGTACTTC.

V and J are TRBV5-1 and TRBJ1-6; TRBD1 is a possible D gene (6 bases). The CDR3 runs 13 residues. Germline-derived CDR1 and CDR2 are SGHRS and YFSETQ. Deletions cut 4 bases from V and 8 bases from J, with 10 bases between. Here the CDR3 reads CASSGGQYSPLHF. CDR3 DNA: TGCGCCAGCAGCGGCGGACAGTATTCACCCCTCCACTTT.

This clone was recorded only once. The chain recombines TRBV5-6 with TRBJ1-2, with 11 bases aligning to TRBD1. This CDR3 region has 16 residues. V was clipped by 1 base and J by 5 bases; unmatched bases: 7. Germline V lookup: CDR1 SGHDT, CDR2 YYEEEE. The CDR3 bases are TGTGCCAGCAGCTTGAGGACAGGGGGCGTGTGGTATGGCTACACCTTC. Encoded protein: CASSLRTGGVWYGYTF.

This clone was counted a few times. The V and J genes are TRBV5-6 and TRBJ2-6; weak D call: TRBD2 (6 bases). The germline CDR1 and CDR2 sequences are SGHDT and YYEEEE. V was clipped by 3 bases and J by 1 base, with 17 bases between them. The CDR3 is 18 residues long. The CDR3: CASSWSEGPGSGANVLTF. The CDR3 bases are TGTGCCAGCAGCTGGTCGGAGGGCCCCGGATCTGGGGCCAACGTCCTGACTTTC.

This clone was detected only a few times. The V call is TRBV5-4, the J call TRBJ2-1; 10 bases match TRBD2. Germline CDR1 reads SGHNT; CDR2 reads YYREEE (reference sequence). The CDR3 has 16 amino acids. Unmatched junction bases numbered 10, after V lost 4 bases and J lost 6 bases. The CDR3 is CASSPRGSGRGNEQFF. The CDR3 bases are TGTGCCAGCAGCCCCCGGGGCAGCGGGAGGGGCAATGAGCAGTTCTTC.

For the CDR3, the DNA is TGTGCCATCAGCACGGGCAATGAGCAGTTCTTC. Amino acid sequence: CAISTGNEQFF. The rearrangement uses TRBV10-3 and TRBJ2-1; D unclear. Per the germline V gene, CDR1 is ENHRY and CDR2 is SYGVKD. CDR3 length equals 11 residues. V gave up 6 bases and J gave up 6 bases, with 6 bases separating them.

V is TRBV14 and J is TRBJ2-7; D may be TRBD1 (5 bases). Looked up from germline, CDR1 is SGHDN and CDR2 is FVKESK. V gave up 4 bases and J gave up 6 bases, with 22 bases separating them. CDR3 length: 16 residues. Here the CDR3 reads CASSLALPGMGSEQYV. The CDR3 DNA reads TGTGCCAGCAGCCTCGCGCTCCCAGGGATGGGAAGCGAGCAGTACGTC.

This clone was seen only a few times. This chain connects TRBV6-4 to TRBJ1-6, with TRBD1 as a possible D gene (5 bases). This CDR3 spans 18 amino acids. CDR1 is MRHNA, CDR2 SNTAGT, per germline. Trimming cost V 3 bases and J 4 bases, with 19 bases left between them. The CDR3 DNA reads as TGTGCCAGCAGTGAATTGCGCCGGCAGGGAAGGTATAATTCACCCCTCCACTTT. Residues: CASSELRRQGRYNSPLHF.

The chain has TRBV9 and TRBJ2-1, with D perhaps matching TRBD1 (6 bases). The CDR3 is 14 amino acids. V shed 3 bases and J shed 6 bases, with 13 bases lying between them. Per germline, CDR1 SGDLS and CDR2 YYNGEE. CDR3 DNA: TGTGCCAGCAGCGGCAGGGGTTCCAGCAATGAGCAGTTCTTC. This gives the protein CASSGRGSSNEQFF.

The J gene is TRBJ1-2, the V gene TRBV2; 10 bases are shared with TRBD1. V was clipped by 5 bases and J by 4 bases; unmatched bases: 7. Germline lookup yields CDR1 SNHLY and CDR2 FYNNEI. This CDR3 region has 15 residues. The CDR3 spells CASSSPGQGIYGYTF. CDR3 DNA: TGTGCCAGCAGTTCACCGGGACAGGGGATCTATGGCTACACCTTC. The variable domain in full, with the rest retrieved from reference TRBV2 and TRBJ1-2, is EPEVTQTPSHQVTQMGQEVILRCVPISNHLYFYWYRQILGQKVEFLVSFYNNEISEKSEIFDDQFSVERPDGSNFTLKIRSTKLEDSAMYFCASSSPGQGIYGYTFGSGTRLTVV.

This chain links TRBV29-1 with TRBJ2-1, with 15 nucleotides matching TRBD2. J gave up 6 bases and V 5 bases, and 5 bases lay outside the gene matches. The CDR3 length is 15 residues. Looked up from germline, CDR1 is SQVTM and CDR2 is ANQGSEA. The CDR3 nucleotides are TGCAGCGTTTCGGGACTAGCGGGGGGTTTCAATGAGCAGTTCTTC. Its protein product is CSVSGLAGGFNEQFF.